This entry lists 9 T cell receptor beta chains sequenced from one sample in a study of OX40 agonist ivuxolimab in advanced cancers. Only in-frame clones appear in the TCRdb table, and some are missing; sequencing was by immunoSEQ multiplex PCR. The data contain about 88,000 clones, about 83% of them seen just once; the ten biggest clones take up about 1.6%. The sequences come from CD4+ or CD8+ T cells sorted from blood, collected in a trial of the OX40 agonist ivuxolimab. All receptors derive from an adult with an advanced solid tumor such as melanoma, head and neck, liver or kidney cancer.

The chain combines TRBV14 with TRBJ2-4; D gene unclear. CDR3 length: 13 amino acids. The germline CDR1 and CDR2 sequences are SGHDN and FVKESK. V lost 1 base, J lost 8 bases, and 9 bases lay in between. As DNA, the CDR3 is TGTGCCAGCAGCCAAGGGCTCGAGGACATTCAGTACTTC. Amino acids: CASSQGLEDIQYF.

The chain joins TRBV6-5 to TRBJ2-7; 8 bases map to TRBD2. V dropped 6 bases and J dropped 2; count of bases not matched to a gene: 9. Germline loops: CDR1 MNHEY, CDR2 SVGAGI. The CDR3 consists of 15 residues. The CDR3 protein is CASRRREAGPYEQYF. The CDR3 coding sequence is TGTGCCAGCAGAAGGCGGGAGGCGGGCCCCTACGAGCAGTACTTC.

V usage is TRBV2 and J usage is TRBJ2-5; maybe TRBD1 (6 bases). The DNA end is a closer match to TRBJ2-7, so the J assignment may be wrong. The V gene's germline CDR1 is SNHLY and CDR2 FYNNEI. The CDR3 is 13 amino acids. The chain's CDR3 is CASRTGRPYEQYF. In nucleotides, the CDR3 is TGTGCCAGCAGGACAGGCCGACCCTACGAGCAGTACTTC.

The V gene is TRBV10-2, the J gene TRBJ1-1; TRBD1 matches at 7 bases. This CDR3 is built from 15 residues. V trimming: 6 bases; J trimming: 9 bases; junction bases outside the gene matches: 16. Germline assignment: CDR1 WSHSY and CDR2 SAAADI. This chain's CDR3 is CASSEPAGTEDKAFF. The CDR3 nucleotides are TGCGCCAGCAGCGAGCCCGCCGGGACAGAGGATAAAGCTTTCTTT.

The chain joins TRBV19 to TRBJ1-3; unclear D gene. The length of the CDR3 is 14 residues. V dropped 6 bases and J dropped 1 base, with 10 bases sitting between them. Germline CDR1 LNHDA, CDR2 SQIVND (reference sequence). The CDR3 here is CASRSAGSGNTIYF. The DNA of the CDR3 is TGTGCCAGTAGATCCGCAGGTTCTGGAAACACCATATATTTT.

This chain links TRBV5-6 with TRBJ2-1; 8 nucleotides agree with TRBD2. The junction had 4 bases not matched to a gene; V was cut back by 5 bases and J by 9 bases. Germline V gene lookup returns CDR1 SGHDT and CDR2 YYEEEE. This CDR3 region has 12 residues. CDR3 coding DNA: TGTGCCAGCAGATCGGGAGGGGGTGAGCAGTTCTTC. It translates to CASRSGGGEQFF.

The J gene is TRBJ2-2, the V gene TRBV15; TRBD2 matches at 7 bases. Germline-derived CDR1 and CDR2 are LNHNV and YYDKDF (reference sequence). The trim removed 1 base at V and 6 bases at J, leaving 11 bases unmatched. CDR3 length: 17 residues. The CDR3 sequence is CATSRAAGRGVAGELFF. For the CDR3, the DNA is TGTGCCACCAGCAGAGCAGCAGGCCGGGGGGTCGCCGGGGAGCTGTTTTTT.

The chain joins TRBV2 to TRBJ1-6, with D possibly matching TRBD1 (5 bases). The CDR3 has 13 amino acids. V shed 9 bases and J shed 8 bases, with 14 bases lying between them. Per the germline V gene, CDR1 is SNHLY and CDR2 is FYNNEI. For the CDR3, the DNA is TGTGCCAGGACCGGGACCGGGGATTCACCCCTCCACTTT. As protein: CARTGTGDSPLHF.

The genes are TRBV29-1 and TRBJ2-1, with D possibly TRBD2 on 6 matching bases. The length of the CDR3 is 14 residues. Germline lookup yields CDR1 SQVTM and CDR2 ANQGSEA. V was shortened by 6 bases and J by 5 bases, with 17 bases between the two germline ends. The CDR3 here is CSVLAWRGDNEQFF. The DNA of the CDR3 is TGCAGCGTCCTAGCCTGGCGGGGCGACAATGAGCAGTTCTTC.